The clone carrying this TCR beta chain has only a few counts. Its antigen is currently unknown. The sample comes from a study of T cells in Graves' hyperthyroidism and ophthalmopathy. The study, taken as a whole, reports: In the blood, most expanded thyroid clonotypes above 0.001 appeared as well.

The germline gives CDR1 KGHDR, CDR2 SFDVKD. V dropped 4 bases and J dropped 8; count of bases not matched to a gene: 6. CDR3 length: 13 residues. Authors of the study amplified TCR beta CDR3 regions from RNA transcripts. The primer set for the first-round RT-PCR of the TCR CDR3 was HTBI. TCRdb re-called the multiplex PCR reads through MiXCR, storing one row per CDR3 protein. The data show fewer than 500,000 distinct CDR3 sequences, with about 13% seen just once and around 21% held by the top ten. PBMCs were obtained from 10 ml fresh peripheral blood. This receptor was identified in a man aged 30 to 45 with Graves' hyperthyroidism that later progressed to Graves' ophthalmopathy. The sequencing sample was made of blood. The chain uses TRBV24-1 and TRBJ1-2; TRBD1 matches 7 bases. In DNA form, the CDR3 reads TGTGCCACCAGTGAAACAGGGGCGGGCGGCTACACCTTC. Translation gives CATSETGAGGYTF.